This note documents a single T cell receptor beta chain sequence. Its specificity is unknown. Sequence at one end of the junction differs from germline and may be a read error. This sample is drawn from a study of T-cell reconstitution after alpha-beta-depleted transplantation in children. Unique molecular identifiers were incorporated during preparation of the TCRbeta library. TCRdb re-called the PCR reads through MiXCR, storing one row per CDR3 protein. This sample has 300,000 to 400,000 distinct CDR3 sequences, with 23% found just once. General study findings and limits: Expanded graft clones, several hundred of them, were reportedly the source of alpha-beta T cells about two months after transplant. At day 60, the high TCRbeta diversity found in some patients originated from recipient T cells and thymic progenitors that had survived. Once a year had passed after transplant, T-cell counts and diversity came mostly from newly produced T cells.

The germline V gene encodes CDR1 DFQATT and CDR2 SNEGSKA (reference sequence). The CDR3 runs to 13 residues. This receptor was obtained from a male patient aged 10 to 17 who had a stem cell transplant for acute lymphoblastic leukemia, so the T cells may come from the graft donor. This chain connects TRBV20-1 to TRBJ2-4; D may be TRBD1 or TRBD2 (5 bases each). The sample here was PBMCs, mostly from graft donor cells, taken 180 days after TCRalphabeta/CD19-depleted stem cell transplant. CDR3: CSASWTPEGILYF. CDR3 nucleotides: TGCAGTGCTTCATGGACTCCCGAGGGGATTCTGTACTTC.